The 17 T cell receptor beta chains listed next were all sequenced from one sample in a study of blood T cell repertoires in COVID-19. The data were produced by immunoSEQ multiplex PCR, yet TCRdb's version contains in-frame clones alone and is incomplete. The sample shows just over 90,000 clones, approximately 87% of them seen only once. Specimen: peripheral blood. These receptors all stem from a human donor with active COVID-19. The donor label of this sample is uncertain.

The chain couples TRBV19 to TRBJ2-1; tentative D call: TRBD2 (6 bases). Between the trimmed V and J ends, which lost 8 bases and 9 bases, there was a span of 20 bases. The CDR3 length is 14 residues. Germline V gene sequence: CDR1 LNHDA, CDR2 SQIVND (reference sequence). CDR3 nucleotide sequence: TGTGCCAGTCGGTTACTAGCAACTTCCCCTGAGCAGTTCTTC. This codes for CASRLLATSPEQFF.

The chain employs TRBV7-6 and TRBJ2-1; 8 nucleotides line up with TRBD2. This CDR3 is 16 amino acids long. The germline gives CDR1 SGHVS, CDR2 FNYEAQ. V shed 4 bases and J 4 bases; nucleotides not matched to a gene: 9. For the CDR3, the DNA is TGTGCCAGCAGCTCCCTTTCGGCGGGGGGATACAATGAGCAGTTCTTC. The encoded protein is CASSSLSAGGYNEQFF.

The rearrangement joins TRBV6-5 to TRBJ2-1; 7 nucleotides match TRBD2. This CDR3 is 15 amino acids long. Germline trimming cut 5 bases from V and 7 bases from J; bases unmatched to any gene: 11. CDR1 is MNHEY and CDR2 is SVGAGI in the germline V gene. The CDR3 DNA reads TGTGCCAGCAGTAAACCGGGACTACGATCGAATGAGCAGTTCTTC. Translated: CASSKPGLRSNEQFF.

CDR3 sequence (DNA): TGTGCCAGTAGTATGGGGCGTCACTCCGAGCAGTACTTC. As protein: CASSMGRHSEQYF. This chain uses TRBV19 with TRBJ2-7; D is possibly TRBD1 (5 bases). Per the germline V gene, CDR1 is LNHDA and CDR2 is SQIVND (reference sequence). The CDR3 contains 13 residues. Trimming took off 3 bases at V and 6 bases at J, with 12 bases between the two ends.

The chain employs TRBV10-3 and TRBJ1-2, with D hard to call. This CDR3 is 15 amino acids long. V shed 1 base and J shed 2 bases, with 11 bases lying between them. Germline values: CDR1 ENHRY, CDR2 SYGVKD. CDR3 loop: CAISEYETINYGYTF. DNA for the CDR3: TGTGCCATCAGTGAGTACGAGACAATAAACTATGGCTACACCTTC.

The chain recombines TRBV4-1 with TRBJ1-5; 12 nucleotides match TRBD1. The CDR3 has 14 residues. Per the germline V gene, CDR1 is MGHRA and CDR2 is YSYEKL. With 5 bases clipped from V and 7 bases from J, the junction kept 3 bases outside the gene matches. CDR3 loop: CASSGTGGGQPQHF. CDR3 sequence (DNA): TGCGCCAGCAGCGGGACAGGGGGCGGGCAGCCCCAGCATTTT.

The CDR3, as DNA: TGTGCCATCAGGGACAGCGCTGTCTACGAGCAGTACTTC. It codes for CAIRDSAVYEQYF. The chain links TRBV10-3 to TRBJ2-7; tentative D call: TRBD1 (6 bases). This CDR3 is 13 amino acids long. Germline CDR1 is ENHRY and CDR2 is SYGVKD. V lost 6 bases to trimming and J lost 3 bases, with 12 bases between them.

The chain is built from TRBV29-1 and TRBJ2-2; D ambiguous. CDR1 and CDR2 from the germline V gene are SQVTM and ANQGSEA. V was pared by 1 base and J by 4 bases, with 7 bases between. The CDR3 is 13 residues long. CDR3 DNA: TGCAGCGTTGAAGTGGCGGCCACCGGGGAGCTGTTTTTT. Its translation is CSVEVAATGELFF.

The chain employs TRBV28 and TRBJ2-7, with D maybe TRBD2 (6 bases). The CDR3 spans 21 residues. Germline CDR1 and CDR2: MDHEN and SYDVKM. The germline V and J ends were trimmed by 4 bases and 0 bases, with 31 bases remaining between them. The CDR3 spells CASSSPYTGLRSGHSSYEQYF. CDR3 coding DNA: TGTGCCAGCAGTTCCCCTTATACGGGACTTCGGTCGGGGCATAGCTCCTACGAGCAGTACTTC.

This chain joins TRBV6-2 or TRBV6-3 and TRBJ2-3, with unresolved D. Between the trimmed V and J ends, which lost 6 bases and 2 bases, there was a span of 6 bases. Germline V gene sequence: CDR1 MNHEY, CDR2 SVGEGT. The CDR3 has 12 amino acids. CDR3 in amino acids: CASSTTTDTQYF. CDR3 DNA sequence: TGTGCCAGCAGCACAACCACAGATACGCAGTATTTT.

V usage is TRBV10-3 and J usage is TRBJ1-1, with D uncertain. V was trimmed by 6 bases and J by 11 bases, leaving 16 bases between them. The CDR3 has 12 amino acids. The germline gives CDR1 ENHRY, CDR2 SYGVKD. Here the CDR3 DNA reads TGTGCCATCAGCCCGGGGAACGGGGAGGCTTTCTTT. Translated, it gives CAISPGNGEAFF.

The chain recombines TRBV6-2 or TRBV6-3 with TRBJ2-3; the D gene is possibly TRBD1 (6 bases). Germline V gives CDR1 MNHEY, CDR2 SVGEGT. This CDR3 region has 19 residues. V lost 4 bases, J lost 1 base, and 24 bases lay in between. The CDR3 DNA sequence: TGTGCCAGCAGTTTCAGCCCTACAAACAGGGAAAGTGGCACAGATACGCAGTATTTT. Protein sequence: CASSFSPTNRESGTDTQYF.

The chain couples TRBV2 to TRBJ2-7, with a tentative D call TRBD2 (6 bases). Looked up from germline, CDR1 is SNHLY and CDR2 is FYNNEI. The CDR3 loop spans 15 amino acids. The V and J ends lost 4 bases and 2 bases respectively, with 15 bases between them. The CDR3 spells CASSGTMGGTYEQYF. The CDR3 nucleotides are TGTGCCAGCAGTGGTACAATGGGGGGAACCTACGAGCAGTACTTC.

The chain uses TRBV2 and TRBJ2-7; D is undetermined. From germline, CDR1 is SNHLY and CDR2 FYNNEI. This CDR3 spans 11 amino acids. The V and J ends lost 6 bases and 3 bases respectively, with 6 bases between them. DNA for the CDR3: TGTGCCAGCAGCTCCTTCTACGAGCAGTACTTC. This sequence encodes CASSSFYEQYF.

This chain links TRBV29-1 with TRBJ2-5; maybe TRBD1 (6 bases). The CDR3 contains 14 residues. The germline CDR1 and CDR2 sequences are SQVTM and ANQGSEA. The V end lost 5 bases, the J end lost 4 bases, and 17 bases lay between the germline ends. The CDR3 nucleotides are TGCAGCGTTCGTGGATCCAGGGGACGAGAGACCCAGTACTTC. Translation: CSVRGSRGRETQYF. The whole variable domain, filled in from reference TRBV29-1 and TRBJ2-5, reads SAVISQKPSRDICQRGTSLTIQCQVDSQVTMMFWYRQQPGQSLTLIATANQGSEATYESGFVIDKFPISRPNLTFSTLTVSNMSPEDSSIYLCSVRGSRGRETQYFGPGTRLLVL.

The V gene is TRBV12-3 or TRBV12-4, the J gene TRBJ1-5; a weak D match, TRBD1 (6 bases). Trimming removed 6 bases at V and 6 bases at J, with 9 bases between. There are 12 residues in the CDR3. CDR3 in amino acids: CASRGGLQPQHF. As DNA, the CDR3 is TGTGCCAGCAGGGGGGGGCTTCAGCCCCAGCATTTT.

This clone was seen a few times. The chain employs TRBV4-2 and TRBJ2-7; 7 bases fit TRBD2. The V and J ends lost 0 bases and 2 bases, in that order; junction bases with no gene match: 10. This CDR3 is built from 17 residues. Germline assignment: CDR1 LGHNA and CDR2 YNFKEQ. The CDR3 DNA sequence: TGTGCCAGCAGCCAAGACAGAGGGCTAGCGGTTACCTACGAGCAGTACTTC. This gives the protein CASSQDRGLAVTYEQYF.